This T cell receptor beta chain is from a study of T cells in Graves' hyperthyroidism and ophthalmopathy. For the study at large: Any treatment followed the collection of peripheral blood at initial diagnosis. General observations from the study: Also found in blood were most expanded thyroid clonotypes above 0.001. A median around 6 months before onset, the model predicted ophthalmopathy.

It was considered stable Graves' hyperthyroidism when ophthalmopathy did not progress within 18 months. This clonotype was counted ten times or more. Its matching antigen is unknown. Trimming pared 4 bases from V and 4 bases from J, leaving 13 bases between. Germline CDR1 SEHNR, CDR2 FQNEAQ (reference sequence). The CDR3 spans 14 residues. TCR beta CDR3 region amplification was performed from RNA transcripts. First-round RT-PCR with HTBI primers amplified the TCR CDR3 region. TCRdb redid the calling of the multiplex PCR reads with MiXCR, one entry per CDR3 protein. The profile shows around 520,000 distinct CDR3 sequences, around 15% of them singletons.

The receptor was isolated from a middle-aged woman with Graves' hyperthyroidism. The chain uses TRBV7-9 and TRBJ2-5, with D hard to call. The sequenced sample consisted of blood. CDR3 region: CASSYGRSVETQYF. The DNA for the CDR3 is TGTGCCAGCAGCTATGGACGGTCCGTAGAGACCCAGTACTTC.